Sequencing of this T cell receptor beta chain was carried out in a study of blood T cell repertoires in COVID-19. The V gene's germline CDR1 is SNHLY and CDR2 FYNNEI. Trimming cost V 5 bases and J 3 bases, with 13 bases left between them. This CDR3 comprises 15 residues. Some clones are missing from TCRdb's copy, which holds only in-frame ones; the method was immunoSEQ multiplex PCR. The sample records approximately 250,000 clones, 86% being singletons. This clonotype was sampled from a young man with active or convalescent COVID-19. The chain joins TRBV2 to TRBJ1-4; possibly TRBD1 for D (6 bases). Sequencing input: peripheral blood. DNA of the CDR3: TGTGCCAGCAGTTCCCAGGGGAATTCTAATGAAAAACTGTTTTTT. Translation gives CASSSQGNSNEKLFF.